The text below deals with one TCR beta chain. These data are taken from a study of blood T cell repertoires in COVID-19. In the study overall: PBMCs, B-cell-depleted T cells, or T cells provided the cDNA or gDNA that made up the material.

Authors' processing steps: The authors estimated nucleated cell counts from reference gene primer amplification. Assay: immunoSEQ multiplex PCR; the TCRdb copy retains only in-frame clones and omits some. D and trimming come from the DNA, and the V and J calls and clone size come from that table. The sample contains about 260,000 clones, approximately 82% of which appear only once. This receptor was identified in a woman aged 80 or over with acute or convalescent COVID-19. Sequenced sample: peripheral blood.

CDR3 DNA sequence: TGTGCCAGCAGTGACAGCGGACTAGCGAACAATGAGCAGTTCTTC. Translation: CASSDSGLANNEQFF. This sequence joins TRBV6-4 and TRBJ2-1, with TRBD2 matching 9 bases. Per the germline V gene, CDR1 is MRHNA and CDR2 is SNTAGT. Germline trimming cut 2 bases from V and 5 bases from J; bases unmatched to any gene: 4. This CDR3 is 15 amino acids long.